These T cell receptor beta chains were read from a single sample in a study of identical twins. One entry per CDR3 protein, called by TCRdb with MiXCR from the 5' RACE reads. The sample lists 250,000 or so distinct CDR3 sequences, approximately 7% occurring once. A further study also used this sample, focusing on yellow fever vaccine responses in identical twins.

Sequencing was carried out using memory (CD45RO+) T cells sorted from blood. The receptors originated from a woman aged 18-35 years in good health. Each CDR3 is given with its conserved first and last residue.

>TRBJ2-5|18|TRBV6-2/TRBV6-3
CASSSWLVRQVFQETQYF
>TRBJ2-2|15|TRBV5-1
CASSFQDSLTGELFF
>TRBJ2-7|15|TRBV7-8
CASSLASGRGLEQYF
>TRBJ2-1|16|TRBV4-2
CASSPVAGGPYNEQFF
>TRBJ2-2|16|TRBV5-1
CASSGSGLAGTGELFF
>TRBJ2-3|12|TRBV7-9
CASSPPTDTQYF
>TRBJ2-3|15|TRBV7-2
CASQRVAGGGDTQYF
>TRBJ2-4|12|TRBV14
CASSQNANIQYF
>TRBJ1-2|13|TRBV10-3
CAISVDHNYGYTF
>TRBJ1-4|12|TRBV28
CASSSDRYKLFF
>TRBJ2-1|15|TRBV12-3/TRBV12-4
CASRKGTSGTNEQFF
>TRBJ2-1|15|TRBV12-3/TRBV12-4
CASSLVSSGHNEQFF
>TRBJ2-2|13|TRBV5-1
CASSLEPTGELFF
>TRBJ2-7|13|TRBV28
CASSRLRAYEQYF
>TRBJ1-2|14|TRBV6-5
CASSYSTGEGGYTF
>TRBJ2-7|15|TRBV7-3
CASSRKLAGVSEQYF
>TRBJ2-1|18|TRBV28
CASGGGTGVTSLYNEQFF
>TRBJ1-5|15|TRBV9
CASSRGDNSNQPQHF
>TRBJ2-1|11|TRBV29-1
CSVDRGNEQFF
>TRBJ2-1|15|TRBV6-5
CASSTRLAAYNEQFF
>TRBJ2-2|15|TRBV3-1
CASSQATSVAGELFF
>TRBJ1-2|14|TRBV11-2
CASSLGSGGYGYTF
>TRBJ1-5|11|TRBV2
CASSDGQPQHF
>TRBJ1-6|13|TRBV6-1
CASNRGEGSPLHF
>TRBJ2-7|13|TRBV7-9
CASIPTGSYEQYF
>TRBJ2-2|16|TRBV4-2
CASSQDGGANTGELFF
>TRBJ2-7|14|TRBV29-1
CSVRPKPGSYEQYF
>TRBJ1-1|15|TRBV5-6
CASSLYSSRAPWAFF
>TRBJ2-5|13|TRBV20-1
CSAGDRGSETQYF
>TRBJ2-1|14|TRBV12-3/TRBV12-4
CASNSGSSYNEQFF
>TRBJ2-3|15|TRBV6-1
CASRPTGAPTDTQYF
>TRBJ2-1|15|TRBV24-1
CATSDERTGYNEQFF
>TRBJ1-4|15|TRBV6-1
CASSDRGTVVEKLFF
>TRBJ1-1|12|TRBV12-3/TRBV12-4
CATDRGNTEAFF
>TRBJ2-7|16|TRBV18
CASSPSWASGNLEQYF
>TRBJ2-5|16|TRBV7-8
CASSRTRLAGEETQYF
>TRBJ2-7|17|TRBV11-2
CASSMGLAGVSSYEQYF
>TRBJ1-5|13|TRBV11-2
CASSSSGGAPQHF
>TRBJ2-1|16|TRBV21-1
CASSKVGGSSYNEQFF
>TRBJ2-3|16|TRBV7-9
CASSLALVSNTDTQYF
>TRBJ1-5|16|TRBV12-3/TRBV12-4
CASSLARREVGQPQHF
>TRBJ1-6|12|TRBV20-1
CSARSVGPPLHF